Listed here is a single T cell receptor beta chain. The data are from a study of blood T cell repertoires in COVID-19. For the study at large: In each case, the material was cDNA or gDNA derived from T cells, B-cell-depleted T cells, or PBMCs.

Assay used: immunoSEQ multiplex PCR; TCRdb lists only in-frame clones, some missing. In the table there are approximately 400,000 clones, 88% of which are singletons. The material sequenced was PBMCs or T cells enriched from blood (not recorded which). This receptor was obtained from a woman under 30 who had recovered from COVID-19.

This CDR3 is CASSQERGGGDTQYF. The DNA of the CDR3 is TGTGCCAGCAGCCAAGAGCGGGGTGGTGGCGATACGCAGTATTTT. V and J are TRBV4-2 and TRBJ2-3, with D possibly TRBD2 on 6 matching bases. CDR3 length: 15 amino acids. Deletions cut 0 bases from V and 6 bases from J, with 13 bases between. From germline, CDR1 is LGHNA and CDR2 YNFKEQ.